A single sample is the source of the 16 T cell receptor beta chains below, sequenced in a study of monozygotic twins with inflammatory bowel disease. TCRdb reanalyzed the 5' RACE reads, giving one entry per CDR3 protein sequence and no DNA. The sample totals roughly 160,000 distinct CDR3 sequences. Source material: blood. These receptors came from a human donor with ulcerative colitis or Crohn's disease, or a healthy co-twin of an affected twin (not recorded which).

The V call is TRBV7-3, the J call TRBJ1-2; TCRdb's D call, TRBD1, is unchecked because there is no DNA. Germline assignment: CDR1 SGHTA and CDR2 FQGTGA. This CDR3 comprises 13 residues. CDR3 residues: CASSLGKGHGYTF.

The CDR3 region is CASSSLGFSYNEQFF. J is TRBJ2-1 and V is TRBV7-2. The germline V gene has CDR1 SGHTA and CDR2 FQGNSA. This CDR3 is 15 amino acids long. Filled out from reference TRBV7-2 and TRBJ2-1, the complete variable domain reads GAGVSQSPSNKVTEKGKDVELRCDPISGHTALYWYRQSLGQGLEFLIYFQGNSAPDKSGLPSDRFSAERTGGSVSTLTIQRTQQEDSAVYLCASSSLGFSYNEQFFGPGTRLTVL.

The rearrangement links TRBV12-3 or TRBV12-4 to TRBJ1-3; no DNA is available, so the TRBD1 call from TCRdb remains unchecked. CDR3 length: 16 residues. The CDR3 is CASRPTGHSSGNTIYF.

The rearrangement joins TRBV28 to TRBJ2-7; there is no DNA to check the TCRdb D call of TRBD2. The CDR3 contains 15 residues. CDR1 MDHEN and CDR2 SYDVKM come from the germline V gene. The CDR3 loop is CASSFRGGRVHEQYF.

This sequence joins TRBV27 and TRBJ1-5. This CDR3 has 14 amino acids. From germline, CDR1 is MNHEY and CDR2 SMNVEV (reference sequence). This CDR3 is CASRTSYSNQPQHF.

V and J are TRBV21-1 and TRBJ2-1. TRBV21-1 is given as a pseudogene. CDR3 length equals 12 residues. CDR3 region: CASKERGGEQFF.

CDR3 in amino acids: CASSYQGDNEQFF. The V and J genes are TRBV6-5 and TRBJ2-1; the D call from TCRdb, TRBD1, cannot be confirmed without DNA. There are 13 residues in the CDR3. Germline CDR1 and CDR2: MNHEY and SVGAGI.

The chain recombines TRBV7-9 with TRBJ1-5. The CDR3 contains 15 residues. Germline values: CDR1 SEHNR, CDR2 FQNEAQ (reference sequence). The CDR3: CASSPQGSNHQPQHF.

The rearrangement joins TRBV12-3 or TRBV12-4 to TRBJ1-2; TCRdb reports TRBD1, a call that lacks DNA to check it against. The CDR3 sequence is 15 residues long. The CDR3: CASSLNRGRNYGYTF.

The chain employs TRBV10-3 and TRBJ1-1. This CDR3 region has 11 residues. Germline values: CDR1 ENHRY, CDR2 SYGVKD. CDR3 protein: CASGINTEAFF.

The rearrangement joins TRBV7-6 to TRBJ2-1; TCRdb selects TRBD1, and the lack of DNA leaves this call unchecked. The CDR3 is 16 residues long. CDR1 and CDR2 from the germline V gene are SGHVS and FNYEAQ. This CDR3 is CASTPERGQIYNEQFF.

The CDR3 is CASGDVGSTEAFF. This chain connects TRBV19 to TRBJ1-1; without DNA, the TCRdb call of TRBD1 cannot be checked. Germline loops: CDR1 LNHDA, CDR2 SQIVND (reference sequence). This CDR3 region has 13 residues.

The genes are TRBV18 and TRBJ2-1. The CDR3 has 11 amino acids. In germline, CDR1 is KGHSH, CDR2 LQKENI. The CDR3 sequence is CASSPSYEQFF.

The chain couples TRBV6-5 to TRBJ2-7. The CDR3 loop spans 12 amino acids. Germline assignment: CDR1 MNHEY and CDR2 SVGAGI. The CDR3 here is CASSYSSPEQYF.

This rearrangement joins TRBV5-1 to TRBJ2-7; TCRdb gives TRBD1 as the D gene, but with no DNA this cannot be confirmed. The germline gives CDR1 SGHRS, CDR2 YFSETQ. CDR3 length: 13 amino acids. The CDR3 spells CASSKQGAYEQYF. The full variable domain, its missing parts supplied by reference TRBV5-1 and TRBJ2-7, is KAGVTQTPRYLIKTRGQQVTLSCSPISGHRSVSWYQQTPGQGLQFLFEYFSETQRNKGNFPGRFSGRQFSNSRSEMNVSTLELGDSALYLCASSKQGAYEQYFGPGTRLTVT.

V and J are TRBV7-9 and TRBJ1-3. Germline CDR1 is SEHNR and CDR2 is FQNEAQ (reference sequence). This CDR3 has 13 amino acids. CDR3 protein: CATGGVPGNTIYF.